The clone carrying this TCR beta chain was found many times. Its cognate antigen is unknown. Single cDNA molecules in the library carried unique molecular identifiers attached during preparation. TCRdb processed the RACE reads anew with MiXCR; each CDR3 protein has one entry. This sample carries approximately 350,000 distinct CDR3 sequences, 5.5% to 8% of them seen once, and the ten largest clones take roughly 8%. With 3 bases removed from V and 4 bases from J, the gap between germline ends came to 10 bases. The CDR3 contains 15 residues. The data belong to a study of human T cells and chemical hapten exposure. Study information: While the approximately 22-week study was under way, patients received diphenylcyclopropenone on the scalp every week.

The study, taken as a whole, reports: Once DPC sensitization occurred, TCRs above 1 in 1000 frequency showed no change.

The time point denotes: patch test 1, 2 weeks after DPC sensitization. Treatment defined: therapeutic diphenylcyclopropenone sensitization with weekly scalp DPC. The origin of this receptor is a woman younger than 30 with alopecia areata. Some clones in this sample may be carry-over from other donors' samples. Sequences were derived from whole blood, sampled in connection with sensitization to the hapten diphenylcyclopropenone (DPC). This chain uses TRBV12-3 or TRBV12-4 with TRBJ2-6, with unresolved D. The CDR3 bases are TGTGCCAGCAGTTTCTGGGTGGCCGGGGCCAACGTCCTGACTTTC. It encodes CASSFWVAGANVLTF.